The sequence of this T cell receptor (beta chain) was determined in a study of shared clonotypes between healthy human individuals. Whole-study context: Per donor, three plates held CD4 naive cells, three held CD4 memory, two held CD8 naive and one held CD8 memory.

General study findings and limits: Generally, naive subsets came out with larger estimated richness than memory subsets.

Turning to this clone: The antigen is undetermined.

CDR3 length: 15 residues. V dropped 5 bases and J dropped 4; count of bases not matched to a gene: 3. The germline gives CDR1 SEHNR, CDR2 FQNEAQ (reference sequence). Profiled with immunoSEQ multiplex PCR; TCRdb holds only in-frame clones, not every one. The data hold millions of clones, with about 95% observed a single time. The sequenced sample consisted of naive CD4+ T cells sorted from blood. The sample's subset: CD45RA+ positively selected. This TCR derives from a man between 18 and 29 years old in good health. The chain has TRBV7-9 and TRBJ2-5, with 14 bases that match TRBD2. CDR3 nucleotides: TGTGCCAGCAGCGCAGGACTAGCGGGAGGAGAGACCCAGTACTTC. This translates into CASSAGLAGGETQYF.